This T cell receptor beta chain was profiled in a study of blood T cell repertoires in COVID-19. Study as a whole: Sample material is recorded as cDNA or gDNA derived from T cells, B-cell-depleted T cells, or PBMCs.

How the authors handled the data: It was from reference gene primer amplification that nucleated cell counts were estimated. TCRdb keeps only in-frame clones here, not all; method: immunoSEQ multiplex PCR. The D gene and trimming were derived from the DNA, and the V and J assignments and clone size from that table. The sample holds 300,000 or so clones, 80% to 90% seen once. V was clipped by 5 bases and J by 7 bases; unmatched bases: 12. The germline CDR1 and CDR2 sequences are MDHEN and SYDVKM. CDR3 length: 16 residues. The material sequenced was PBMCs or T cells enriched from blood (not recorded which). The chain links TRBV28 to TRBJ1-4; 8 nucleotides align to TRBD1. The receptor was isolated from a woman between 40 and 55 years old with acute COVID-19. CDR3 region: CASSLIQGGMGEKLFF. In nucleotides, the CDR3 is TGTGCCAGCAGTCTGATACAGGGGGGCATGGGTGAAAAACTGTTTTTT.